A selection of T cell receptor beta chains follows, all from one sample in a study of shared clonotypes between healthy human individuals. Clones were sequenced by immunoSEQ multiplex PCR, and TCRdb holds only the in-frame ones, with some missing. The sample contains millions of clones, approximately 94% of which appear only once. Source material: naive CD4+ T cells sorted from blood. These receptors were obtained from a man between 18 and 35 years old in good health. Both conserved end residues are part of each CDR3. The D gene is left open where the match is weak. Clone size is shown for a subset of rows, as once, few, many or a class of expanded clone.

TRBJ1-5,TRBD1,TRBV6-5,NA,CASRGTGNQPQHF,TGTGCCAGCAGGGGGACAGGGAATCAGCCCCAGCATTTT
TRBJ2-5,TRBD2,TRBV6-1,NA,CASTNGLGQETQYF,TGTGCCAGCACTAACGGACTAGGCCAGGAGACCCAGTACTTC
TRBJ1-2,NA,TRBV28,NA,CASSPGWGTGGYTF,TGTGCCAGCAGCCCAGGGTGGGGGACCGGTGGCTACACCTTC
TRBJ1-4,TRBD1,TRBV5-1,NA,CASKPTGRGNEKLFF,TGCGCCAGCAAACCGACAGGGCGAGGGAATGAAAAACTGTTTTTT
TRBJ2-5,NA,TRBV14,NA,CASSQGGWAAETQYF,TGTGCCAGCAGCCAAGGGGGTTGGGCGGCGGAGACCCAGTACTTC
TRBJ2-3,TRBD2,TRBV11-1,NA,CASSNGLAGFTDTQYF,TGTGCCAGCAGCAATGGACTAGCGGGATTTACAGATACGCAGTATTTT
TRBJ2-3,NA,TRBV10-3,NA,CAISGGAGADTQYF,TGTGCCATCAGTGGAGGTGCGGGGGCGGATACGCAGTATTTT
TRBJ2-7,NA,TRBV6-7,NA,CASSYGEASYEQYF,TGTGCCAGCAGTTATGGCGAGGCTTCCTACGAGCAGTACTTC
TRBJ2-7,NA,TRBV28,few,CASSPRSLSYEQYF,TGTGCCAGCAGTCCCCGTTCCCTCTCCTACGAGCAGTACTTC
TRBJ2-7,TRBD2,TRBV6-5,NA,CASSLHLAGNYEQYF,TGTGCCAGCAGTCTACATCTAGCGGGGAACTACGAGCAGTACTTC
TRBJ1-3,NA,TRBV19,NA,CASSTRTGHSGNTIYF,TGTGCCAGTAGCACCCGCACAGGCCACTCTGGAAACACCATATATTTT
TRBJ1-1,NA,TRBV6-4,NA,CASSPGEGGRRAFF,TGTGCCAGCAGCCCTGGAGAAGGAGGACGGAGAGCTTTCTTT
TRBJ2-5,TRBD1,TRBV28,NA,CASSLYWTGGQETQYF,TGTGCCAGCAGTTTGTATTGGACAGGGGGCCAAGAGACCCAGTACTTC
TRBJ2-7,TRBD1,TRBV19,NA,CASRLSGTGDYEQYF,TGTGCCAGTAGGCTATCCGGGACAGGGGACTACGAGCAGTACTTC
TRBJ2-7,TRBD1,TRBV6-5,NA,CASRRQGRYEQYF,TGTGCCAGCAGAAGACAGGGGCGGTACGAGCAGTACTTC
TRBJ2-3,TRBD2,TRBV28,NA,CASSSGLAEVSSTDTQYF,TGTGCCAGCAGTTCAGGACTAGCGGAGGTTTCAAGCACAGATACGCAGTATTTT